This T cell receptor (beta chain) is from a study of beta chain features in type 1 diabetes. Study details: Age and gender were similar between patients and healthy donors, as were cell yields.

Every bit of the isolated RNA underwent reverse transcription, so sequencing read expressed TCRB transcripts. Produced via immunoSEQ multiplex PCR; TCRdb's table is partial and in-frame only. The data contain around 500,000 clones, 30% of them singletons. This clone was observed a few times. Antigen specificity is unknown. Germline loops: CDR1 LNHNV, CDR2 YYDKDF (reference sequence). V trimming: 2 bases; J trimming: 2 bases; junction bases outside the gene matches: 6. The CDR3 consists of 16 residues. Study results and caveats: Shorter TCRB CDR3s, moderately but significantly so, were found in Type 1 diabetes patients in all four CD4+ subsets.

The sequence came from a man between 18 and 35 years old in good health. The J gene is TRBJ2-5, the V gene TRBV15, with 9 bases matching TRBD2. Sequencing was performed on naive CD4+ T cells from blood. The CDR3 loop is CATSRSAGGLQETQYF. The CDR3 coding sequence is TGTGCCACCAGCAGATCGGCGGGAGGGTTACAAGAGACCCAGTACTTC.